This T cell receptor (beta chain) is drawn from a study of CD8 T cells in Susac syndrome. Trimming took off 8 bases at V and 5 bases at J, with 21 bases between the two ends. Germline V gene sequence: CDR1 SNHLY, CDR2 FYNNEI. This CDR3 has 15 amino acids. After extraction with the RNeasy kit, 0.5 to 1 ug of the RNA was reverse transcribed using random hexamers. TCRdb re-called the immunoSEQ multiplex PCR reads with MiXCR, one entry per CDR3 protein. The sample yields roughly 180,000 distinct CDR3 sequences, around 94% seen once. The chain employs TRBV2 and TRBJ1-2, with a tentative D call TRBD1 (5 bases). Sequences were obtained from CD4+ T cells from PBMCs. The receptor was isolated from a human donor with Susac syndrome. CDR3 nucleotides: TGTGCCAGCCCTAACAGCGCCCCGGGGGTTTATGGCTACACCTTC. This sequence encodes CASPNSAPGVYGYTF.